The 7 T cell receptor beta chains in this list originate from one sample, sequenced in a study of T cells in Graves' hyperthyroidism and ophthalmopathy. RNA transcripts gave rise to amplified TCR beta CDR3 regions. The study used the HTBI primer set for a first-round RT-PCR of the TCR CDR3. TCRdb called the multiplex PCR reads again in MiXCR, with one record for every CDR3 protein. The sample lists fewer than 700,000 distinct CDR3 sequences, 15% to 20% occurring once. Material for sequencing was blood. These receptors were collected from a woman in her 30s with Graves' hyperthyroidism.

The rearrangement uses TRBV2 and TRBJ2-3; D ambiguous. This CDR3 is built from 12 residues. Trimming removed 4 bases at V and 6 bases at J, with 8 bases between. The germline V gene has CDR1 SNHLY and CDR2 FYNNEI. The CDR3 DNA sequence: TGTGCCAGCAGTGGAACTATGGATACGCAGTATTTT. Its protein product is CASSGTMDTQYF.

This clonotype has ten or more counts. The rearrangement uses TRBV2 and TRBJ2-7; D call uncertain. Germline CDR1 and CDR2: SNHLY and FYNNEI. V was cut by 10 bases and J by 0 bases, with 13 bases left in between. There are 13 residues in the CDR3. The CDR3 sequence: CATLVPNSYEQYF. Written as DNA, the CDR3 is TGTGCCACCCTGGTACCTAACTCCTACGAGCAGTACTTC. Complete variable domain (other parts from reference TRBV2 and TRBJ2-7): EPEVTQTPSHQVTQMGQEVILRCVPISNHLYFYWYRQILGQKVEFLVSFYNNEISEKSEIFDDQFSVERPDGSNFTLKIRSTKLEDSAMYFCATLVPNSYEQYFGPGTRLTVT.

This clonotype was recorded a few times. The CDR3 here is CASSVSTGELFF. The CDR3 DNA reads as TGTGCCAGCAGTGTGTCCACCGGGGAGCTGTTTTTT. This chain uses TRBV2 with TRBJ2-2; D unclear. V was clipped by 4 bases and J by 4 bases, with 4 bases between them. The length of the CDR3 is 12 residues. Germline CDR1 is SNHLY and CDR2 is FYNNEI.

In its sample, this clonotype was seen a few times. The chain is built from TRBV6-1 and TRBJ2-1, with 7 nucleotides matching TRBD1. In germline, CDR1 is MNHNS, CDR2 SASEGT. This CDR3 region has 18 residues. The V segment lost 6 bases and the J segment 1 base; nucleotides outside the gene matches: 15. The CDR3 DNA is TGTGCCAGCAGGACGGGACAGCCAGAGAAATTTTCCTACAATGAGCAGTTCTTC. This codes for CASRTGQPEKFSYNEQFF.

At least ten counts were recorded for this clonotype. J is TRBJ2-7 and V is TRBV20-1; D uncertain. Trimming took 1 base from V and 2 from J, leaving 12 bases between them. This CDR3 comprises 14 residues. Germline CDR1 DFQATT, CDR2 SNEGSKA (reference sequence). CDR3 nucleotides: TGCAGTGCTAGAGCCCCGGGCAGCCCCTACGAGCAGTACTTC. Protein sequence: CSARAPGSPYEQYF.

This clonotype was seen a handful of times. The V and J genes are TRBV9 and TRBJ2-7, with 7 bases identical to TRBD1. CDR1 and CDR2 (germline): SGDLS, YYNGEE. The CDR3 length is 14 residues. The trim removed 2 bases at V and 4 bases at J, leaving 6 bases unmatched. CDR3 sequence reads: CASSVQTGSYEQYF. CDR3 sequence (DNA): TGTGCCAGCAGCGTCCAGACAGGGTCGTACGAGCAGTACTTC.

This clonotype came up many times. The chain couples TRBV7-2 to TRBJ2-4; D tentatively reads TRBD1 or TRBD2 (5 bases each). CDR3 length: 14 residues. V was pared by 5 bases and J by 6 bases, with 14 bases between. The V gene's germline CDR1 is SGHTA and CDR2 FQGNSA. The CDR3 region is CASSPTGTRNIQYF. As DNA, the CDR3 is TGTGCCAGCAGCCCGACCGGGACGAGAAACATTCAGTACTTC.